The TCR beta chain under discussion was sequenced for a study of vaccination effects on CD4 cells after COVID-19 (dated by TCRdb to 2022 to 2024). Background on the whole study: To identify antigen-specific CD4+ T cell clonotypes by their expansion, the ViraFEST assay first stimulated PBMC with viral peptide pools and then applied TCR sequencing. After vaccination, three convalescent patients were sampled both early (day +14) and late (day +241, +227, +161 respectively). The full study included roughly 10 COVID-19 convalescent patients and a few SARS-CoV-2-naive healthy vaccine recipients. SARS-CoV-2 spike-specific CD4+ TCR repertoires were compared before and after mRNA vaccination in COVID-19 convalescent patients and in infection-naive vaccine recipients. Each well held around 2 million PBMC cultured in IMDM containing about 5.5% human AB serum, around 9.3 IU/ml IL-2 and gentamicin, along with around 9.1 ug/ml peptides. Cultures from other donors in the study were sequenced using the Oncomine TCR Beta short-read assay on an Illumina iSeq 100. Across the study, the median time from the second dose to post-vaccine sampling was 72 days (range 14 to 241). General study outcomes and caveats: In convalescent patients, the post-vaccine spike-reactive repertoire was composed mainly of new vaccine-induced clones that were largely distinct from infection-induced clones. Clones induced by infection and clones induced by vaccination both contracted markedly at late timepoints after vaccination, which fits with T cell responses waning over time. Limitations of the study were the small number of convalescent patients and the absence of early post-infection timepoints.

The CDR3, from cysteine to phenylalanine, totals 15 residues. Only the CDR3 part of the read is kept: 45 bases, read in frame from the first base. From a lookup of the germline V gene, CDR1 and CDR2 are SGHAT and FQNNGV. From V the trimming removes 2 bases and from J it removes 3 bases, while the gene matches leave 4 bases of the junction unaccounted for. A note on this clone: It has no known antigen specificity. No quality values exist for individual bases; no much larger clone is one base distant.

After less than 13 days of culture, CD4+ T cells were isolated with the EasySep CD4+ T cell isolation kit. PCR-confirmed SARS-CoV-2 infection had occurred in convalescent patients between March and December 2020, before the Alpha, Beta and Delta variants emerged in the United States. Two doses of either the BNT162b2 or the mRNA-1273 mRNA SARS-CoV-2 vaccine were administered to participants. Half of the culture medium was replaced with fresh IL-2-containing medium on days 3 and 7. Unless otherwise noted, each peptide stimulation condition was cultured in triplicate wells. PBMC were separated from whole blood using Ficoll-Paque Plus gradient centrifugation and were then either cryopreserved at -140C or used fresh. Genomic DNA was extracted from cultured CD4+ T cells with the QIAamp micro DNA kit. The library was built by means of the immunoSEQ multiplex PCR assay. TCR beta CDR3 sequencing was performed on DNA from the cultured, isolated CD4+ T cells. Processing in the source paper ran as follows. Non-productive TCR sequences were removed and reads were trimmed to the CDR3 region, keeping CDR3s of at least 7 amino acids. The MANAFEST web app was used to pick out antigen-specific clonotypes by comparing their expansion in peptide wells with that in reference cultures. Positive clones required FDR<0.05 expansion versus reference and all other wells, odds ratio above 5, and frequency above 0.1% in two replicate wells. Clonotypes significantly expanded in SARS-CoV-2 spike wells and in at least one common cold coronavirus spike condition were defined as cross-reactive. CDR3 similarity was assessed by Levenshtein distance with the stringdist R package, and unrooted trees were built with ape in R 3.6.1. In TCRdb, the immuneACCESS table is reduced to in-frame sequences with V and J assigned. These tables do not hold every clone; where another copy was compared, an unresolved V gene accounts for under half, and the others remain unexplained. The V and J calls and clone size come from that table; D and trimming were worked out from the DNA. The sample table shows roughly 35,000 clones, and around 72% are seen once. The top ten clonotypes cover around 6.6% of the sample.

The sample consisted of CD4+ T cells from PBMCs cultured without peptide, taken after COVID-19 vaccination. The V gene is TRBV11-2 and the J gene is TRBJ2-7; 10 middle bases align to TRBD1. The origin of this receptor is a human donor who had a prior SARS-CoV-2 infection. In nucleotides, the sequence is TGTGCCAGCAGCTTATTCCGGACAGGGGGCTACGAGCAGTACTTC. Its product reads: CASSLFRTGGYEQYF.